A selection of T cell receptor beta chains follows, all from one sample in a study of T-cell reconstitution after alpha-beta-depleted transplantation in children. Via MiXCR, TCRdb re-called the PCR reads, giving one row per CDR3 protein. The sample has approximately 510,000 distinct CDR3 sequences, roughly 18% seen once. The source was PBMCs from the stem cell graft donor, collected from the stem cell graft. Receptors were obtained from a human donor who donated a stem cell graft to a child with acute lymphoblastic leukemia. Both conserved end residues are part of each CDR3. Each record gives: D gene, J gene, clone size, V gene, CDR3 protein, CDR3 DNA. The D gene is left open where the match is weak. Clone size is stated in some rows and not others, as once, few, many or a class when expanded.

NA	TRBJ1-6	many	TRBV7-9	CASSLNNSPLHF	TGTGCCAGCAGCTTGAATAATTCACCCCTCCACTTT
TRBD1	TRBJ1-1	NA	TRBV15	CATSRSPGQGASNTEAFF	TGTGCCACCAGCAGAAGTCCGGGACAGGGGGCCTCGAACACTGAAGCTTTCTTT
NA	TRBJ2-7	few	TRBV28	CASRLSSYEQYF	TGTGCCAGCAGATTGAGCTCCTACGAGCAGTACTTC
NA	TRBJ1-6	NA	TRBV19	CASSILGDNSPLHF	TGTGCCAGTAGTATCTTGGGTGATAATTCACCCCTCCACTTT
NA	TRBJ2-1	few	TRBV21-1	CASTTGAPSYNEQFF	TGTGCCAGCACGACAGGGGCCCCCTCCTACAATGAGCAGTTCTTC
TRBD1	TRBJ2-1	few	TRBV11-2	CASSLGTGSSQFF	TGTGCCAGCAGCTTAGGGACAGGTAGCAGTCAGTTCTTC
TRBD2	TRBJ2-2	NA	TRBV5-1	CASRRTGSGSLSTGELFF	TGCGCCAGCAGGAGGACTGGTAGCGGGAGTCTCAGCACCGGGGAGCTGTTTTTT
NA	TRBJ2-3	NA	TRBV12-3/TRBV12-4	CASSYTGYTDTQYF	TGTGCCAGCAGTTACACAGGGTACACAGATACGCAGTATTTT
NA	TRBJ2-5	few	TRBV3-1	CASSLEGTLLYF	TGTGCCAGCAGCCTCGAAGGAACCCTACTCTACTTC
TRBD2	TRBJ2-5	few	TRBV6-1	CASRGGWLKETQYF	TGTGCCAGCAGGGGAGGGTGGCTGAAAGAGACCCAGTACTTC
NA	TRBJ2-1	few	TRBV3-1	CASEGAGRNEQFF	TGTGCCTCGGAGGGGGCAGGTAGGAATGAGCAGTTCTTC
NA	TRBJ2-6	NA	TRBV9	CASSETGSGANVLTF	TGTGCCAGCAGCGAAACAGGCTCTGGGGCCAACGTCCTGACTTTC
NA	TRBJ2-1	NA	TRBV30	CAWSVYGGSYNEQFF	TGTGCCTGGAGTGTGTATGGCGGCTCCTACAATGAGCAGTTCTTC
NA	TRBJ2-1	NA	TRBV25-1	CASSRDTVYNEQFF	TGTGCCAGCAGCCGGGACACCGTATACAATGAGCAGTTCTTC
NA	TRBJ2-3	few	TRBV7-9	CASGPGRKGDTQYF	TGTGCCAGCGGACCGGGGAGGAAGGGAGATACGCAGTATTTT
NA	TRBJ1-2	NA	TRBV7-9	CASSDTVIAGYTF	TGTGCCAGCAGCGATACAGTCATTGCTGGCTACACCTTC
TRBD1	TRBJ1-5	NA	TRBV13	CASRSRGGNQPQHF	TGTGCCAGCAGGAGCAGGGGGGGCAATCAGCCCCAGCATTTT
NA	TRBJ2-1	few	TRBV5-1	CASSLEAAELSPNEQFF	TGCGCCAGCAGCTTGGAGGCAGCGGAGCTTTCCCCCAATGAGCAGTTCTTC
NA	TRBJ2-3	few	TRBV4-1	CASSPLIRLPSRPDTQYF	TGCGCCAGCAGCCCGCTGATACGACTGCCTAGCAGGCCAGATACGCAGTATTTT
TRBD2	TRBJ2-7	NA	TRBV20-1	CSFRLADTYEQYF	TGCAGTTTTCGACTAGCCGATACCTACGAGCAGTACTTC
TRBD2	TRBJ2-7	NA	TRBV15	CATGRTGTSGRVFGEQYF	TGTGCCACAGGGCGAACCGGGACTAGCGGGAGGGTTTTTGGCGAGCAGTACTTC
TRBD2	TRBJ2-3	many	TRBV20-1	CSERLTAGGPSTDTQYF	TGCAGTGAGCGCTTAACAGCGGGAGGGCCTAGCACAGATACGCAGTATTTT
TRBD2	TRBJ2-1	NA	TRBV15	CATSRSRSGRGHEQFF	TGTGCCACCAGCAGATCCCGTAGCGGGAGAGGACATGAGCAGTTCTTC
NA	TRBJ1-3	NA	TRBV20-1	CSATVSGVSGNTIYF	TGCAGTGCTACCGTCTCGGGGGTCTCTGGAAACACCATATATTTT
TRBD1	TRBJ2-2	NA	TRBV12-3/TRBV12-4	CATSTGGELFF	TGTGCCACTTCAACAGGGGGAGAGCTGTTTTTT
NA	TRBJ1-3	NA	TRBV6-5	CASSYQGLSGNTIYF	TGTGCCAGCAGTTATCAGGGCCTCTCTGGAAACACCATATATTTT
NA	TRBJ2-1	NA	TRBV6-2/TRBV6-3	CASSYFMREQFF	TGTGCCAGCAGTTACTTCATGCGTGAGCAGTTCTTC
NA	TRBJ1-1	once	TRBV5-1	CASSDGPSEAFF	TGCGCCAGCAGCGACGGGCCCTCAGAAGCTTTCTTT
NA	TRBJ1-1	few	TRBV5-1	CASTPSRGTEAFF	TGCGCCAGCACCCCCTCTAGGGGCACTGAAGCTTTCTTT